What follows are 22 T cell receptor beta chains derived from one specimen sequenced in a study of cytomegalovirus exposure and HLA in healthy donors. Primers included in the PCR were 60 Vbeta and 13 Jbeta primers. The table came from immunoSEQ multiplex PCR; TCRdb's copy has only in-frame clones and leaves some out. The sample contains approximately 150,000 clones, roughly 79% of which appear only once. The sequenced material came from PBMCs. Every receptor here comes from a male donor in good health and CMV-seropositive.

The chain recombines TRBV27 with TRBJ2-3; D might be TRBD1 (5 bases). The germline gives CDR1 MNHEY, CDR2 SMNVEV (reference sequence). The CDR3 spans 14 residues. Trimming pared 3 bases from V and 6 bases from J, leaving 13 bases between. CDR3 in amino acids: CASSFLRERDTQYF. The CDR3 region has the DNA TGTGCCAGCAGTTTCCTCAGGGAAAGGGATACGCAGTATTTT.

The V gene is TRBV27, the J gene TRBJ2-1; 11 nucleotides line up with TRBD2. Germline trimming cut 6 bases from V and 1 base from J; bases unmatched to any gene: 2. This CDR3 comprises 15 residues. Germline values: CDR1 MNHEY, CDR2 SMNVEV (reference sequence). CDR3 sequence reads: CASSPSGGSYNEQFF. CDR3 nucleotides: TGTGCCAGCAGCCCTAGCGGGGGGTCCTACAATGAGCAGTTCTTC.

The chain combines TRBV7-9 with TRBJ2-7, with a possible D match to TRBD1 (6 bases). The V gene's germline CDR1 is SEHNR and CDR2 FQNEAQ (reference sequence). The CDR3 totals 15 residues. Trimming removed 4 bases at V and 6 bases at J, with 19 bases between. As DNA, the CDR3 is TGTGCCAGCAGCTACATTCAGGGGACCTCTTCCGAGCAGTACTTC. Its protein product is CASSYIQGTSSEQYF.

This chain joins TRBV7-8 and TRBJ1-2, with 8 positions matching TRBD1. Trimming cost V 5 bases and J 4 bases; bases outside gene matches: 12. Germline V lookup: CDR1 SGHVS, CDR2 FQNEAQ. This CDR3 comprises 16 residues. The CDR3 nucleotides are TGTGCCAGCAGCGCGAGACAGGGGAGTGCGGGCTATGGCTACACCTTC. Translated: CASSARQGSAGYGYTF.

The chain combines TRBV5-4 with TRBJ2-7, with TRBD2 matching over 10 bases. The CDR3 extends over 16 amino acids. Germline CDR1 SGHNT, CDR2 YYREEE (reference sequence). Trimming removed 3 bases from V and 0 bases from J; junction bases left unmatched: 6. Here the CDR3 reads CASSSYLAGDSYEQYF. CDR3 sequence (DNA): TGTGCCAGCAGCTCCTATCTAGCGGGGGACTCCTACGAGCAGTACTTC.

Here the CDR3 reads CASSPGQGYGYTF. CDR3 coding DNA: TGCGCCAGCAGTCCGGGACAGGGGTATGGCTACACCTTC. This chain connects TRBV10-1 to TRBJ1-2; 10 nucleotides match TRBD1. V lost 5 bases and J lost 5; bases outside the gene matches: 2. The CDR3 runs 13 residues. The germline V gene has CDR1 WNHNN and CDR2 SYGVQD (reference sequence).

The count of this clone is one. The J gene is TRBJ1-5, the V gene TRBV11-3; perhaps TRBD1 as D (6 bases). Trimming pared 5 bases from V and 5 bases from J, leaving 13 bases between. This CDR3 spans 14 amino acids. Per germline, CDR1 SGHNT and CDR2 YENEEA. In nucleotides, the CDR3 is TGTGCCAGCAGCACACAGGGTGGGGATCAGCCCCAGCATTTT. Its translation is CASSTQGGDQPQHF.

This clone was counted a few times. The V call is TRBV5-6, the J call TRBJ1-1; D is perhaps TRBD1 (6 bases). CDR3 length: 12 residues. The germline V gene has CDR1 SGHDT and CDR2 YYEEEE. Trimming removed 8 bases from V and 1 base from J, with 9 bases in between. This CDR3 reads CASQGSNTEAFF. CDR3 DNA: TGTGCCAGTCAGGGGTCGAACACTGAAGCTTTCTTT. Combining the CDR3 with reference TRBV5-6 and TRBJ1-1 gives the whole variable domain DAGVTQSPTHLIKTRGQQVTLRCSPKSGHDTVSWYQQALGQGPQFIFQYYEEEERQRGNFPDRFSGHQFPNYSSELNVNALLLGDSALYLCASQGSNTEAFFGQGTRLTVV.

The chain employs TRBV4-2 and TRBJ1-6; 8 nucleotides match TRBD1. V was pared by 4 bases and J by 10 bases, with 6 bases of the junction left unmatched. This CDR3 has 14 residues. Germline assignment: CDR1 LGHNA and CDR2 YNFKEQ. CDR3 sequence reads: CASSLDREVSPLHF. The CDR3 DNA follows: TGTGCCAGCAGCCTGGACAGGGAAGTCTCACCCCTCCACTTT.

The chain recombines TRBV28 with TRBJ1-2, with D unclear. Germline-derived CDR1 and CDR2 are MDHEN and SYDVKM. V was clipped by 11 bases and J by 1 base, with 14 bases between them. The CDR3 runs 13 residues. The CDR3 sequence is CAGSEGYNYGYTF. The CDR3 DNA follows: TGTGCCGGCTCAGAGGGTTATAACTATGGCTACACCTTC.

This chain links TRBV5-5 with TRBJ1-4; TRBD1 might be the D (6 bases). Trimming took off 3 bases at V and 8 bases at J, with 17 bases between the two ends. The germline CDR1 and CDR2 sequences are SGHKS and YYEKEE (reference sequence). This CDR3 has 15 amino acids. The CDR3, as DNA: TGTGCCAGCAGCTCCTACCAGGGGCAGGGGGAAAAACTGTTTTTT. Residues: CASSSYQGQGEKLFF.

The chain employs TRBV5-1 and TRBJ2-5; 8 positions match TRBD2. After removal of 3 bases from V and 3 bases from J, the junction contained 4 bases not matched to a gene. The CDR3 loop spans 14 amino acids. Germline CDR1 reads SGHRS; CDR2 reads YFSETQ. The CDR3 reads CASSSTSAEETQYF. The CDR3 DNA follows: TGCGCCAGCAGCTCGACTAGCGCAGAAGAGACCCAGTACTTC. Full variable domain (remainder filled in from reference TRBV5-1 and TRBJ2-5): KAGVTQTPRYLIKTRGQQVTLSCSPISGHRSVSWYQQTPGQGLQFLFEYFSETQRNKGNFPGRFSGRQFSNSRSEMNVSTLELGDSALYLCASSSTSAEETQYFGPGTRLLVL.

Regarding this clone: Lacking the conserved final phenylalanine or tryptophan, this CDR3 likely reflects a read error. The V and J genes are TRBV7-9 and TRBJ1-6; the D gene is possibly TRBD1 (5 bases). The CDR3 is 14 amino acids. In germline, CDR1 is SEHNR, CDR2 FQNEAQ (reference sequence). V shed 6 bases and J shed 7 bases, with 13 bases lying between them. CDR3 amino acids: CASSRGAPNSPLHL. The CDR3 coding sequence is TGTGCCAGCAGTCGCGGGGCACCGAATTCACCCCTCCACCTT.

A few counts support this clone. Relative to the germline gene, one junction end is altered; a read error may explain this. In the same sample, other DNA sequences code for this CDR3. The chain carries TRBV7-9 and TRBJ2-7; 7 bases align to TRBD1. The length of the CDR3 is 14 residues. Germline CDR1 is SEHNR and CDR2 is FQNEAQ (reference sequence). CDR3 region: CSSSSGTGAYEQYF. The CDR3 DNA is TGTTCCAGCAGCTCAGGCACAGGGGCCTACGAGCAGTACTTC.

The CDR3 DNA sequence: TGTGCCAGCACCAACCTGGGCCCTGGAAACACCATATATTTT. It translates to CASTNLGPGNTIYF. V usage is TRBV9 and J usage is TRBJ1-3; the D is unclear. This CDR3 is built from 14 residues. Germline CDR1 and CDR2: SGDLS and YYNGEE. V was cut by 6 bases and J by 2 bases, with 12 bases left in between.

The chain combines TRBV4-1 with TRBJ2-3, with 8 positions matching TRBD2. Germline-derived CDR1 and CDR2 are MGHRA and YSYEKL. V lost 3 bases and J lost 12; bases outside the gene matches: 8. The CDR3 spans 13 residues. This chain's CDR3 is CASSHVIAGQQYF. The CDR3 bases are TGCGCCAGCAGCCACGTTATAGCGGGGCAACAGTATTTT.

The chain carries TRBV5-6 and TRBJ2-2; 12 positions match TRBD2. The J segment lost 4 bases and the V segment lost 3 bases, leaving 4 bases of the junction unmatched. Germline V gene sequence: CDR1 SGHDT, CDR2 YYEEEE. The CDR3 extends over 16 amino acids. The chain's CDR3 is CASSSSSGGATGELFF. The CDR3 DNA reads as TGTGCCAGCAGCTCCTCTAGCGGGGGGGCCACCGGGGAGCTGTTTTTT.

V usage is TRBV5-4 and J usage is TRBJ1-1, with TRBD1 matching 9 bases. V lost 4 bases and J lost 3; bases outside the gene matches: 10. The CDR3 covers 16 residues. Germline CDR1 is SGHNT and CDR2 is YYREEE (reference sequence). The CDR3 reads CASSKDRGGDDTEAFF. The CDR3 nucleotides are TGTGCCAGCAGCAAAGACAGGGGGGGAGATGACACTGAAGCTTTCTTT.

The J gene is TRBJ2-2, the V gene TRBV7-3; tentatively, D is TRBD2 (5 bases). Per the germline V gene, CDR1 is SGHTA and CDR2 is FQGTGA. The CDR3 is 14 amino acids. V was clipped by 3 bases and J by 6 bases, with 11 bases between them. CDR3 nucleotides: TGTGCCAGCAGCTTGGGTCGGGATCCCGGGGAGCTGTTTTTT. This sequence encodes CASSLGRDPGELFF.

CDR3 sequence reads: CASTPQGPAEAFF. DNA of the CDR3: TGTGCCAGTACTCCCCAGGGCCCAGCTGAAGCTTTCTTT. The chain has TRBV19 and TRBJ1-1, with a tentative D call TRBD1 (5 bases). The CDR3 covers 13 residues. Per germline, CDR1 LNHDA and CDR2 SQIVND (reference sequence). V shed 7 bases and J shed 6 bases, with 15 bases lying between them.

This clone was seen a single time. The CDR3 region is CASSFQGDEKLFF. In DNA, the CDR3 is TGTGCCAGCAGTTTCCAGGGGGATGAAAAACTGTTTTTT. V usage is TRBV27 and J usage is TRBJ1-4, with TRBD1 identical over 7 bases. This CDR3 spans 13 amino acids. Germline V lookup: CDR1 MNHEY, CDR2 SMNVEV (reference sequence). The V gene end was trimmed by 3 bases and the J gene end by 6 bases; junction bases not matched to a gene: 1.

This chain uses TRBV5-4 with TRBJ1-6; 10 positions match TRBD1. The CDR3 spans 15 residues. With V trimmed by 4 bases and J by 8 bases, 6 bases remained unmatched. The V gene's germline CDR1 is SGHNT and CDR2 YYREEE (reference sequence). This CDR3 is CASSRDRGSDSPLHF. In DNA form, the CDR3 reads TGTGCCAGCAGCCGGGACAGGGGTTCGGATTCACCCCTCCACTTT. The variable domain in full, with the rest retrieved from reference TRBV5-4 and TRBJ1-6, is ETGVTQSPTHLIKTRGQQVTLRCSSQSGHNTVSWYQQALGQGPQFIFQYYREEENGRGNFPPRFSGLQFPNYSSELNVNALELDDSALYLCASSRDRGSDSPLHFGNGTRLTVT.